The 26 T cell receptor beta chains given below trace back to one sample, sequenced in a study of T cell repertoires in cytomegalovirus infection. One entry per CDR3 protein results from TCRdb running MiXCR on the reads. The table includes fewer than 950,000 distinct CDR3 sequences, about 30% detected once. Their specific antigens are unknown. Sequences were derived from cultured CD8+ T cells from PBMCs, sampled from culture after CMV antigen stimulation. The receptors here all came from a human donor in good health (CMV status not recorded). Some clones in this sample may be carry-over from other donors' samples.

In its sample, this clonotype was seen a few times. The chain couples TRBV12-3 or TRBV12-4 to TRBJ1-2; D is unclear. The CDR3 loop spans 15 amino acids. V was trimmed by 6 bases and J by 4 bases, leaving 18 bases between them. The CDR3 region is CASSPTAQDPYGYTF. As DNA, the CDR3 is TGTGCCAGCAGCCCTACGGCCCAAGACCCCTATGGCTACACCTTC.

This clonotype was picked up a small number of times. The chain links TRBV4-1 to TRBJ2-2; 10 bases are shared with TRBD2. CDR1 and CDR2 (germline): MGHRA, YSYEKL. Trimming removed 0 bases from V and 0 bases from J; junction bases left unmatched: 10. The CDR3 is 20 residues long. The CDR3 region is CASSQDPLLLAGANTGELFF. The CDR3 bases are TGCGCCAGCAGCCAAGATCCCTTACTCCTAGCGGGGGCGAACACCGGGGAGCTGTTTTTT.

The genes are TRBV19 and TRBJ1-5; 9 nucleotides match TRBD1. With 0 bases clipped from V and 4 bases from J, the junction kept 4 bases outside the gene matches. The CDR3 sequence is 16 residues long. The germline gives CDR1 LNHDA, CDR2 SQIVND (reference sequence). DNA for the CDR3: TGTGCCAGTAGTATAGAGACAGGGGGTGAAAATCAGCCCCAGCATTTT. Translated, it gives CASSIETGGENQPQHF. The full variable domain, with the rest looked up from reference TRBV19 and TRBJ1-5, is DGGITQSPKYLFRKEGQNVTLSCEQNLNHDAMYWYRQDPGQGLRLIYYSQIVNDFQKGDIAEGYSVSREKKESFPLTVTSAQKNPTAFYLCASSIETGGENQPQHFGDGTRLSIL.

This clonotype was found many times. The chain joins TRBV7-8 to TRBJ2-1; D gene unclear. This CDR3 comprises 14 residues. CDR1 and CDR2 (germline): SGHVS, FQNEAQ. V was cut by 1 base and J by 4 bases, with 8 bases left in between. This CDR3 is CASSLVVQYNEQFF. CDR3 DNA sequence: TGTGCCAGCAGCTTAGTTGTACAGTACAATGAGCAGTTCTTC.

There are a few counts of this clonotype. The V call is TRBV7-9, the J call TRBJ2-5; 8 nucleotides align to TRBD2. This CDR3 is 17 amino acids long. Germline trimming cut 1 base from V and 1 base from J; bases unmatched to any gene: 8. In germline, CDR1 is SEHNR, CDR2 FQNEAQ (reference sequence). CDR3 residues: CASSLVAGGIFQETQYF. CDR3 nucleotide sequence: TGTGCCAGCAGCTTAGTTGCGGGGGGCATCTTCCAAGAGACCCAGTACTTC.

This clonotype was detected once. This sequence joins TRBV25-1 and TRBJ2-3; maybe TRBD1 (5 bases). The CDR3 totals 14 residues. Trimming shortened V by 4 bases and J by 4 bases, and 12 bases separated the two germline ends. The germline gives CDR1 MGHDK, CDR2 SYGVNS. CDR3 sequence reads: CASSGQGWSDTQYF. The CDR3 nucleotides read TGTGCCAGCAGTGGGCAGGGTTGGTCAGATACGCAGTATTTT. The full variable domain, rest sourced from reference TRBV25-1 and TRBJ2-3, is EADIYQTPRYLVIGTGKKITLECSQTMGHDKMYWYQQDPGMELHLIHYSYGVNSTEKGDLSSESTVSRIRTEHFPLTLESARPSHTSQYLCASSGQGWSDTQYFGPGTRLTVL.

This clonotype came up many times. The chain uses TRBV2 and TRBJ2-3; no clear D gene. Germline V gene data show CDR1 as SNHLY and CDR2 as FYNNEI. V was cut by 8 bases and J by 11 bases, with 11 bases left in between. This CDR3 region has 10 residues. The CDR3 region is CASPRGEQYF. DNA for the CDR3: TGTGCCAGCCCCCGTGGGGAGCAGTATTTT.

About this clonotype: A much larger clone differs by one base, so this may be a read error. V gene TRBV7-2 combines with J gene TRBJ2-3; 15 positions agree with TRBD2. The CDR3 has 15 amino acids. Germline V lookup: CDR1 SGHTA, CDR2 FQGNSA. DNA for the CDR3: TGTGCCAGCAGCAGGACTAGCGGGGGGGTAGATACGCCGTATTTT. The encoded protein is CASSRTSGGVDTPYF. The whole variable domain, remainder taken from reference TRBV7-2 and TRBJ2-3, is GAGVSQSPSNKVTEKGKDVELRCDPISGHTALYWYRQSLGQGLEFLIYFQGNSAPDKSGLPSDRFSAERTGGSVSTLTIQRTQQEDSAVYLCASSRTSGGVDTPYFGPGTRLTVL.

This clonotype was seen a few times. This chain joins TRBV6-6 and TRBJ2-5; D possibly corresponds to TRBD1 (5 bases). Germline V gene data show CDR1 as MNHNY and CDR2 as SVGAGI (reference sequence). V dropped 7 bases and J dropped 1 base, with 13 bases sitting between them. The CDR3 totals 14 residues. CDR3 sequence: CASNKRGLQETQYF. Written as DNA, the CDR3 is TGTGCCAGCAATAAAAGGGGCCTCCAAGAGACCCAGTACTTC.

The chain joins TRBV11-2 to TRBJ2-7; D tentatively fits TRBD1 or TRBD2 (5 bases each). The CDR3 loop spans 14 amino acids. Germline V gene lookup returns CDR1 SGHAT and CDR2 FQNNGV. Trimming pared 2 bases from V and 6 bases from J, leaving 14 bases between. DNA of the CDR3: TGTGCCAGCAGCTTATGGGGGTCTCTGTCCGAGCAGTACGTC. Translation gives CASSLWGSLSEQYV.

This clonotype was recorded a few times. The V call is TRBV7-9, the J call TRBJ1-1; tentative D call: TRBD1 (5 bases). V was trimmed by 4 bases and J by 1 base, leaving 13 bases between them. Per germline, CDR1 SEHNR and CDR2 FQNEAQ (reference sequence). The CDR3 sequence is 15 residues long. The CDR3 sequence is CASSYYAGGNTEAFF. For the CDR3, the DNA is TGTGCCAGCAGCTATTATGCGGGGGGGAACACTGAAGCTTTCTTT.

This clonotype was seen a handful of times. The gene calls are TRBV6-2 or TRBV6-3 and TRBJ2-1; either TRBD1 or TRBD2 may fit D (6 bases each). Germline values: CDR1 MNHEY, CDR2 SVGEGT. CDR3 length equals 15 residues. Trimming removed 7 bases at V and 3 bases at J, with 16 bases between. CDR3 nucleotides: TGTGCCAGCACCGAAAGGGGGGCGGTCTACAATGAGCAGTTCTTC. Its protein product is CASTERGAVYNEQFF.

This clonotype was picked up many times. The chain is built from TRBV7-6 and TRBJ1-1; 8 bases agree with TRBD1. The CDR3 has 15 residues. V gave up 3 bases and J gave up 2 bases; unmatched junction bases: 5. From germline, CDR1 is SGHVS and CDR2 FNYEAQ. The CDR3 spells CASSLGAGGNTEAFF. Written as DNA, the CDR3 is TGTGCCAGCAGCTTGGGCGCAGGGGGCAACACTGAAGCTTTCTTT. Looking up the rest from reference TRBV7-6 and TRBJ1-1 gives the full variable domain: GAGVSQSPRYKVTKRGQDVALRCDPISGHVSLYWYRQALGQGPEFLTYFNYEAQQDKSGLPNDRFSAERPEGSISTLTIQRTEQRDSAMYRCASSLGAGGNTEAFFGQGTRLTVV.

The rearrangement links TRBV25-1 to TRBJ2-1, with D possibly being TRBD1 (5 bases). V gave up 10 bases and J gave up 5 bases, with 21 bases separating them. The CDR3 sequence is 15 residues long. The V gene's germline CDR1 is MGHDK and CDR2 SYGVNS. CDR3 loop: CATPKGRLNHNEQFF. Here the CDR3 DNA reads TGTGCCACCCCAAAGGGGCGATTGAATCACAATGAGCAGTTCTTC.

The table lists this clonotype with a few counts. The gene calls are TRBV2 and TRBJ2-7; D may be TRBD1 (6 bases). V was shortened by 3 bases and J by 2 bases, with 8 bases between the two germline ends. Germline CDR1 and CDR2: SNHLY and FYNNEI. CDR3 length equals 13 residues. As DNA, the CDR3 is TGTGCCAGCAGTGAGGACAGACCCTACGAGCAGTACGTC. Its translation is CASSEDRPYEQYV.

This clonotype has just a few counts. The CDR3 sequence: CASSQETSGVTSWHNEQFF. The CDR3 DNA reads as TGTGCCAGCAGCCAAGAAACTAGCGGGGTCACTTCTTGGCACAATGAGCAGTTCTTC. V and J are TRBV3-1 and TRBJ2-1; 10 nucleotides align to TRBD2. The J segment lost 5 bases and the V segment lost 0 bases, leaving 13 bases of the junction unmatched. Per germline, CDR1 LGHDT and CDR2 YNNKEL (reference sequence). There are 19 residues in the CDR3.

A few counts support this clonotype. The rearrangement uses TRBV7-8 and TRBJ1-2; 10 nucleotides line up with TRBD1. V trimming: 3 bases; J trimming: 5 bases; junction bases outside the gene matches: 3. The CDR3 has 14 amino acids. Germline values: CDR1 SGHVS, CDR2 FQNEAQ. The DNA for the CDR3 is TGTGCCAGCAGCTTGGACAGGGGGAGGTATGGCTACACCTTC. This encodes CASSLDRGRYGYTF.

This clonotype was counted only a few times. This chain links TRBV12-3 or TRBV12-4 with TRBJ1-2; 12 bases are a match to TRBD1. This CDR3 has 15 residues. V gave up 4 bases and J gave up 3 bases; unmatched junction bases: 3. The CDR3 sequence: CASSSGTGGYYGYTF. The CDR3 coding sequence is TGTGCCAGCAGTTCGGGGACAGGGGGCTACTATGGCTACACCTTC.

This chain joins TRBV7-3 and TRBJ2-1; weak D call: TRBD1 (6 bases). CDR1 and CDR2 (germline): SGHTA, FQGTGA. This CDR3 region has 12 residues. With 6 bases removed from V and 8 bases from J, the gap between germline ends came to 11 bases. In nucleotides, the CDR3 is TGTGCCAGCAGTCTTCAGGGGTATGAGCAGTTCTTC. Protein product: CASSLQGYEQFF.

The chain has TRBV27 and TRBJ2-2; 7 nucleotides line up with TRBD1. The V gene's germline CDR1 is MNHEY and CDR2 SMNVEV (reference sequence). The CDR3 has 20 residues. The V gene end was trimmed by 3 bases and the J gene end by 3 bases; junction bases not matched to a gene: 19. CDR3 nucleotide sequence: TGTGCCAGCAGTTTCCTTCGACAGGGCAGATCCTCATTGTACACCGGGGAGCTGTTTTTT. Translation: CASSFLRQGRSSLYTGELFF.

The sample holds a few counts of this clonotype. V and J are TRBV7-9 and TRBJ2-7; tentatively, D is TRBD1 or TRBD2 (6 bases each). V gave up 8 bases and J gave up 4 bases, with 21 bases separating them. Germline V gene sequence: CDR1 SEHNR, CDR2 FQNEAQ (reference sequence). This CDR3 comprises 15 residues. CDR3 protein: CASATFEGGSYEQYF. The CDR3 bases are TGTGCCAGCGCCACTTTCGAGGGGGGTTCGTACGAGCAGTACTTC.

This clonotype was seen ten or more times. The rearrangement joins TRBV12-3 or TRBV12-4 to TRBJ1-2; TRBD1 matches 8 bases. The ends lost 6 bases at V and 8 bases at J; junction bases unmatched: 8. The CDR3 is 13 residues long. The CDR3 sequence: CASRLGTGGGYTF. CDR3 nucleotides: TGTGCCAGCAGATTGGGGACAGGTGGGGGCTACACCTTC.

The chain is built from TRBV7-6 and TRBJ2-4; D gene unclear. V shed 10 bases and J shed 5 bases, with 18 bases lying between them. CDR1 is SGHVS and CDR2 is FNYEAQ in the germline V gene. CDR3 length: 14 residues. CDR3: CATQRNSGENIQYF. The CDR3 coding sequence is TGTGCCACTCAGAGGAACTCTGGTGAAAACATTCAGTACTTC. The whole variable domain, filled in from reference TRBV7-6 and TRBJ2-4, reads GAGVSQSPRYKVTKRGQDVALRCDPISGHVSLYWYRQALGQGPEFLTYFNYEAQQDKSGLPNDRFSAERPEGSISTLTIQRTEQRDSAMYRCATQRNSGENIQYFGAGTRLSVL.

This chain joins TRBV15 and TRBJ1-3; D may be TRBD1 (6 bases). Germline-derived CDR1 and CDR2 are LNHNV and YYDKDF (reference sequence). This CDR3 contains 15 residues. V was clipped by 1 base and J by 2 bases, with 9 bases between them. CDR3 region: CATSRGRTAGNTIYF. The CDR3 DNA follows: TGTGCCACCAGCAGAGGAAGGACAGCTGGAAACACCATATATTTT.

This clonotype has just a few counts. This chain connects TRBV10-1 to TRBJ2-1; no firm D call. Germline values: CDR1 WNHNN, CDR2 SYGVQD (reference sequence). The CDR3 spans 14 residues. The V end was cut by 4 bases, the J end by 0 bases, with 7 bases between. This chain's CDR3 is CASSVIDSYNEQFF. In nucleotides, the CDR3 is TGCGCCAGCAGTGTCATAGACTCCTACAATGAGCAGTTCTTC.

This clonotype was counted a few times. The chain joins TRBV10-3 to TRBJ2-7; 7 nucleotides agree with TRBD1. The germline gives CDR1 ENHRY, CDR2 SYGVKD. CDR3 length: 16 amino acids. J was trimmed by 7 bases and V by 3 bases; bases with no gene match: 15. The CDR3 spells CAISDHDRDRSGEQYV. The CDR3 DNA follows: TGTGCCATCAGTGACCATGACAGGGATCGCTCTGGAGAGCAGTACGTC.